The T cell receptor (beta chain) under discussion was sequenced for a study of blood T cells in healthy people across ages. General observations from the study: As age increased, TCR beta diversity per million T cells fell in a roughly linear fashion. Observed TCR beta diversity showed a strong correlation with the percentage of naive T cells as measured by flow cytometry. Long-lived donors had more naive CD4+ cells and higher diversity than aged donors.

This CDR3 contains 14 residues. The V end was cut by 0 bases, the J end by 0 bases, with 8 bases between. Germline lookup yields CDR1 DFQATT and CDR2 SNEGSKA (reference sequence). Notes on this clonotype: What it binds is not known.

With a J-beta primer mix and a sample-barcoded 5' primer, a second PCR ran roughly 6 to 11 cycles. With 12 random nucleotides, a template-switch adaptor tagged each individual cDNA molecule. TCRdb called the 5' RACE reads again in MiXCR, with one record for every CDR3 protein. The sample yields about 1.7 million distinct CDR3 sequences, approximately 30% seen once. The clonotype originates from a young woman in good health. The specimen was blood. This chain uses TRBV20-1 with TRBJ1-1, with no clear D. CDR3 in DNA: TGCAGTGCTAGAGATTATGGACTGAACACTGAAGCTTTCTTT. It yields the protein CSARDYGLNTEAFF.